The clone carrying this T cell receptor (beta chain) appeared a single time. The sample belongs to a study of metastatic and nonmetastatic thyroid tumors. Patients underwent thyroid surgery, and none had received any treatment before it. The germline V gene encodes CDR1 GTSNPN and CDR2 SVGIG (reference sequence). The CDR3 loop spans 14 amino acids. The V segment lost 2 bases and the J segment 2 bases; nucleotides outside the gene matches: 5. Through MiXCR, TCRdb re-clonotyped the PCR reads. In the table there are about 70,000 clones, 18% of which are singletons. The chain uses TRBV30 and TRBJ2-7, with TRBD2 identical over 8 bases. The clonotype was recovered from a female donor with papillary thyroid cancer or a benign thyroid nodule (not recorded which). Some clones in this sample may be carry-over from other donors' samples. Sample: blood. The CDR3 region has the DNA TGTGCCTGGAGTCTTAGCGGGACAACCTACGAGCAGTACTTC. Translation gives CAWSLSGTTYEQYF.